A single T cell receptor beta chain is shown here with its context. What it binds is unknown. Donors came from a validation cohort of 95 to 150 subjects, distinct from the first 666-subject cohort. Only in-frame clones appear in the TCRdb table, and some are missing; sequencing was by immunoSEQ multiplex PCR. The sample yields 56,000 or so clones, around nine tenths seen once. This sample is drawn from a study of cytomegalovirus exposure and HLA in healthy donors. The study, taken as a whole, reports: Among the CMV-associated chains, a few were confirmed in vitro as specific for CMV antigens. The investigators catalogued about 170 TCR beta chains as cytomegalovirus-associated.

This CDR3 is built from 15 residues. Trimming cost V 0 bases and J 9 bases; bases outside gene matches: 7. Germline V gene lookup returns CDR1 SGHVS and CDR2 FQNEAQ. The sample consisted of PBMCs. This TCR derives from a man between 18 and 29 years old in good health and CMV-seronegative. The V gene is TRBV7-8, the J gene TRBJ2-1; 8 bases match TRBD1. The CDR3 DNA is TGTGCCAGCAGCTTAGCCCGGACAGGGTCGGGTGAGCAGTTCTTC. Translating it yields CASSLARTGSGEQFF.